This is a list of T cell receptor beta chains from one sample in a study of PD-L1 blockade in urothelial cancer. Some clones are missing from TCRdb's copy, which holds only in-frame ones; the method was immunoSEQ multiplex PCR. The sample has 70,000 to 85,000 clones; under 90% are singletons. The sample was PBMCs, taken around atezolizumab (anti-PD-L1) treatment. The receptors shown here come from a man between 65 and 85 years old with urothelial cancer. CDR3s include the opening cysteine and the closing phenylalanine or tryptophan. The D gene is left open where the match is weak. For some rows the clone size is stated as once, few or many, or as a class when expanded; others skip it.

D gene	J gene	V gene	clone size	CDR3 protein	CDR3 DNA
TRBD2	TRBJ2-1	TRBV18	-	CASSPPGTSGSDEQFF	TGTGCCAGCTCACCACCGGGTACTAGCGGGAGCGATGAGCAGTTCTTC
-	TRBJ2-7	TRBV19	-	CASSAHDSTYEQYF	TGTGCCAGTAGTGCGCACGACAGTACCTACGAGCAGTACTTC
-	TRBJ2-2	TRBV10-3	-	CAISVDTGELFF	TGTGCCATCAGTGTAGACACCGGGGAGCTGTTTTTT
-	TRBJ1-1	TRBV6-5	few	CASSYKASNTEAFF	TGTGCCAGCAGTTACAAAGCTTCTAACACTGAAGCTTTCTTT
-	TRBJ1-5	TRBV5-1	-	CASSLRGDSNQPQHF	TGCGCCAGCAGCTTGCGGGGGGACAGCAATCAGCCCCAGCATTTT
-	TRBJ2-7	TRBV25-1	-	CASSDYYEQYF	TGTGCCAGCAGTGACTACTACGAGCAGTACTTC
TRBD2	TRBJ2-3	TRBV4-2	once	CASSQTSVSTDTQYF	TGTGCCAGCAGCCAAACTAGCGTAAGCACAGATACGCAGTATTTT
TRBD1	TRBJ1-2	TRBV6-6	-	CASRPQGDYGYTF	TGTGCCAGCAGACCGCAGGGGGACTATGGCTACACCTTC
TRBD1	TRBJ1-2	TRBV2	once	CAIGQEDYGYTF	TGTGCCATCGGACAGGAGGACTATGGCTACACCTTC
-	TRBJ1-2	TRBV19	-	CASSPGGGSYGYTF	TGTGCCAGTAGTCCGGGCGGGGGGTCCTATGGCTACACCTTC
TRBD2	TRBJ2-1	TRBV2	-	CASSEGLAGDSEQFF	TGTGCCAGCAGTGAAGGCCTAGCGGGGGATAGTGAGCAGTTCTTC
TRBD1	TRBJ2-1	TRBV27	-	CASSTRDRGEYNEQFF	TGTGCCAGCAGTACAAGGGACAGGGGTGAATACAATGAGCAGTTCTTC
-	TRBJ2-1	TRBV5-6	-	CASSWGDEQFF	TGTGCCAGCAGCTGGGGAGATGAGCAGTTCTTC
TRBD2	TRBJ2-1	TRBV28	-	CASSSPSGRPNEQFF	TGTGCCAGCAGTTCACCCAGCGGGAGACCCAATGAGCAGTTCTTC
TRBD1	TRBJ1-1	TRBV10-3	-	CATTPADRGDTEAFF	TGTGCCACAACCCCCGCAGACAGGGGCGACACTGAAGCTTTCTTT
-	TRBJ2-7	TRBV28	-	CASSPGGADEQYF	TGTGCCAGCAGTCCCGGTGGGGCGGACGAGCAGTACTTC
TRBD1	TRBJ1-1	TRBV6-5	few	CASSYTGTGLNTEAFF	TGTGCCAGCAGTTACACAGGGACAGGATTGAACACTGAAGCTTTCTTT
TRBD2	TRBJ2-7	TRBV28	-	CASSTPGLAGVWQYF	TGTGCCAGCAGCACTCCGGGACTAGCGGGAGTGTGGCAGTACTTC
TRBD1	TRBJ1-5	TRBV2	few	CASADREDQPQHF	TGTGCCAGCGCGGACAGGGAGGATCAGCCCCAGCATTTT
-	TRBJ2-7	TRBV7-6	-	CASSSAGYEQYF	TGTGCCAGCAGCTCTGCGGGTTACGAGCAGTACTTC
-	TRBJ2-2	TRBV7-9	-	CASSLGQYTGELFF	TGTGCCAGCAGCTTAGGGCAATACACCGGGGAGCTGTTTTTT
-	TRBJ2-1	TRBV4-1	-	CASSQFGGSNEQFF	TGCGCCAGCAGCCAATTCGGAGGGAGCAATGAGCAGTTCTTC
TRBD1	TRBJ2-7	TRBV27	-	CASCPGQGPYEQYF	TGTGCCAGCTGCCCGGGACAGGGTCCCTACGAGCAGTACTTC
TRBD2	TRBJ2-1	TRBV15	-	CATSRETQREGQFF	TGTGCCACCAGCAGAGAAACTCAGCGGGAGGGGCAGTTCTTC
-	TRBJ2-7	TRBV21-1	-	CASTKGRVTYEQYF	TGTGCCAGCACAAAAGGCAGGGTAACCTACGAGCAGTACTTC
-	TRBJ2-5	TRBV6-5	-	CASSYSSETQYF	TGTGCCAGCAGTTACTCGTCGGAGACCCAGTACTTC
-	TRBJ1-1	TRBV29-1	-	CSAEGGYGFTEAFF	TGCAGCGCCGAAGGGGGTTACGGGTTCACTGAAGCTTTCTTT
TRBD2	TRBJ2-1	TRBV7-3	-	CASSLNGGAGGWNEQFF	TGTGCCAGCAGCCTCAATGGGGGAGCGGGAGGTTGGAATGAGCAGTTCTTC